Shown below are 25 T cell receptor beta chains from a single sample sequenced in a study of response to subunit inactivated influenza vaccine. TCRdb re-called the RT-PCR reads through MiXCR, storing one row per CDR3 protein. The sample carries roughly 570,000 distinct CDR3 sequences, roughly 15% recorded once. This sample comprised PBMCs from blood, obtained roughly 12 days after vaccination. These receptor sequences come from a man in his forties or fifties who received an inactivated influenza vaccine.

This clonotype was picked up many times. V is TRBV29-1 and J is TRBJ1-1; unclear D gene. The germline gives CDR1 SQVTM, CDR2 ANQGSEA. The V end was cut by 4 bases, the J end by 0 bases, with 9 bases between. The CDR3 consists of 13 residues. The CDR3 DNA is TGCAGCGTTGCGCGACGTCTGAACACTGAAGCTTTCTTT. It yields the protein CSVARRLNTEAFF.

This clonotype was detected only a few times. CDR3 sequence reads: CASSLTPGSGSITDTQYF. In DNA, the CDR3 is TGTGCCAGCAGCTTAACCCCTGGGAGCGGGAGTATCACAGATACGCAGTATTTT. The V gene is TRBV11-2, the J gene TRBJ2-3; TRBD2 aligns across 8 bases. V lost 2 bases, J lost 2 bases, and 12 bases stayed unmatched. This CDR3 comprises 18 residues. The germline V gene has CDR1 SGHAT and CDR2 FQNNGV.

The chain's CDR3 is CASSPRTNNEQFF. The CDR3 DNA sequence: TGTGCCAGCAGCCCGCGAACCAACAATGAGCAGTTCTTC. The V call is TRBV9, the J call TRBJ2-1; D is uncertain. Germline V lookup: CDR1 SGDLS, CDR2 YYNGEE. V lost 4 bases, J lost 5 bases, and 10 bases lay in between. The CDR3 sequence is 13 residues long.

The table lists this clonotype with many counts. V is TRBV10-3 and J is TRBJ1-2; D unclear. The ends were cut back, 5 bases at V and 1 base at J, with 20 bases in the middle. From germline, CDR1 is ENHRY and CDR2 SYGVKD. The CDR3 totals 17 residues. The CDR3 bases are TGTGCCATCAGTCCCCCTCCTCCGGCAGGCTTTAACTATGGCTACACCTTC. It encodes CAISPPPPAGFNYGYTF.

The rearrangement uses TRBV10-3 and TRBJ2-1; 10 bases are shared with TRBD1. The germline gives CDR1 ENHRY, CDR2 SYGVKD. J gave up 4 bases and V 6 bases, and 6 bases lay outside the gene matches. CDR3 length: 15 residues. CDR3: CAIRFGTGVYNEQFF. CDR3 DNA sequence: TGTGCCATCAGGTTCGGGACAGGGGTTTACAATGAGCAGTTCTTC.

The chain couples TRBV14 to TRBJ2-7; D is ambiguous. The V gene lost 3 bases and the J gene lost 0 bases, with 15 bases spanning the gap. Per germline, CDR1 SGHDN and CDR2 FVKESK. This CDR3 is built from 16 residues. Here the CDR3 reads CASSQGLNPRSYEQYF. The CDR3 DNA is TGTGCCAGCAGCCAGGGCTTGAATCCTCGCTCCTACGAGCAGTACTTC.

This clonotype was observed a handful of times. The rearrangement links TRBV20-1 to TRBJ2-1; 7 bases map to TRBD2. The CDR3 loop spans 16 amino acids. V was clipped by 3 bases and J by 6 bases; unmatched bases: 14. Germline CDR1 DFQATT, CDR2 SNEGSKA (reference sequence). CDR3 in DNA: TGCAGTGCTAGGGTCGCGACGGGACTATCGAGCAATGAGCAGTTCTTC. It specifies CSARVATGLSSNEQFF.

This clonotype was picked up a small number of times. V and J are TRBV20-1 and TRBJ2-7, with D perhaps TRBD1 or TRBD2 (5 bases each). This CDR3 is built from 14 residues. Per germline, CDR1 DFQATT and CDR2 SNEGSKA (reference sequence). The V and J ends lost 3 bases and 2 bases respectively, with 14 bases between them. CDR3 in amino acids: CSARGRDGTYEQYF. The CDR3 coding sequence is TGCAGTGCTAGGGGAAGGGACGGAACCTACGAGCAGTACTTC.

The chain carries TRBV28 and TRBJ2-5, with TRBD2 matching over 7 bases. V shed 7 bases and J 5 bases; nucleotides not matched to a gene: 4. CDR3 size: 12 residues. CDR1 MDHEN and CDR2 SYDVKM come from the germline V gene. The CDR3 loop is CASTGGIETQYF. As DNA, the CDR3 is TGTGCCAGCACGGGGGGTATCGAGACCCAGTACTTC.

The CDR3 nucleotides are TGTGCCAGCAGACTACAGGGATGGGATGGCTACACCTTC. Translated: CASRLQGWDGYTF. V usage is TRBV6-2 or TRBV6-3 and J usage is TRBJ1-2; tentative D call: TRBD1 (6 bases). Germline CDR1 is MNHEY and CDR2 is SVGEGT. The V gene lost 6 bases and the J gene lost 6 bases, with 14 bases spanning the gap. CDR3 length: 13 amino acids.

The chain links TRBV30 to TRBJ1-1; weak D call: TRBD1 (6 bases). The CDR3 has 12 amino acids. Germline V CDR1 and CDR2: GTSNPN, SVGIG (reference sequence). Trimming took 3 bases from V and 3 from J, leaving 8 bases between them. The CDR3 sequence is CAWSRGYTEAFF. The DNA for the CDR3 is TGTGCCTGGAGCAGGGGTTACACTGAAGCTTTCTTT. Looking up the rest from reference TRBV30 and TRBJ1-1 gives the full variable domain: SQTIHQWPATLVQPVGSPLSLECTVEGTSNPNLYWYRQAAGRGLQLLFYSVGIGQISSEVPQNLSASRPQDRQFILSSKKLLLSDSGFYLCAWSRGYTEAFFGQGTRLTVV.

This clonotype was counted ten times or more. This chain links TRBV25-1 with TRBJ2-4; possible D gene TRBD1, 6 bases. CDR1 and CDR2 from the germline V gene are MGHDK and SYGVNS. Trimming shortened V by 3 bases and J by 12 bases, and 15 bases separated the two germline ends. CDR3 length equals 13 residues. The CDR3 DNA is TGTGCCAGCAGTGAGGGGGCCCGGTATCGTCAGTACTTC. Translated: CASSEGARYRQYF.

In its sample, this clonotype was seen many times. The chain uses TRBV29-1 and TRBJ2-5; D uncertain. From germline, CDR1 is SQVTM and CDR2 ANQGSEA. Trimming pared 3 bases from V and 2 bases from J, leaving 7 bases between. There are 12 residues in the CDR3. In DNA form, the CDR3 reads TGCAGCGTTGACACAAGACAAGAGACCCAGTACTTC. This codes for CSVDTRQETQYF.

This chain uses TRBV7-7 with TRBJ1-1; D is unresolved. The CDR3 spans 14 residues. Trimming took off 5 bases at V and 7 bases at J, with 17 bases between the two ends. Germline loops: CDR1 SSHAT, CDR2 FNYEAQ (reference sequence). The CDR3 nucleotides are TGTGCCAGCAGCACCCAACAAGGCCTAGGTGAAGCTTTCTTT. Amino acids: CASSTQQGLGEAFF. The full variable domain, rest sourced from reference TRBV7-7 and TRBJ1-1, is GAGVSQSPRYKVTKRGQDVTLRCDPISSHATLYWYQQALGQGPEFLTYFNYEAQPDKSGLPSDRFSAERPEGSISTLTIQRTEQRDSAMYRCASSTQQGLGEAFFGQGTRLTVV.

This clonotype has a handful of counts. The CDR3 sequence is CASRLTSVNEQYF. The CDR3 nucleotides read TGTGCCAGCAGGCTGACTAGCGTCAACGAGCAGTACTTC. This chain joins TRBV6-2 or TRBV6-3 and TRBJ2-7; TRBD2 matches 8 bases. The V gene's germline CDR1 is MNHEY and CDR2 SVGEGT. V lost 6 bases to trimming and J lost 5 bases; unmatched junction nucleotides: 6. The CDR3 spans 13 residues.

This clonotype was counted only a few times. The chain carries TRBV19 and TRBJ1-1; possibly TRBD1 for D (5 bases). CDR3 length equals 14 residues. CDR1 and CDR2 from the germline V gene are LNHDA and SQIVND (reference sequence). With 2 bases removed from V and 4 bases from J, the gap between germline ends came to 11 bases. CDR3 region: CASSIRGAPTEAFF. CDR3 sequence (DNA): TGTGCCAGTAGTATACGAGGGGCGCCCACTGAAGCTTTCTTT.

This clonotype has more than one count but fewer than ten. The rearrangement links TRBV3-1 to TRBJ2-1, with TRBD2 as a possible D gene (6 bases). V was clipped by 4 bases and J by 1 base, with 11 bases between them. The CDR3 is 15 amino acids. The germline gives CDR1 LGHDT, CDR2 YNNKEL (reference sequence). CDR3 amino acids: CASSPTGTSYNEQFF. The CDR3 DNA sequence: TGTGCCAGCAGCCCGACCGGGACTTCCTACAATGAGCAGTTCTTC.

The chain is built from TRBV5-5 and TRBJ2-3, with TRBD2 matching 7 bases. Germline CDR1 and CDR2: SGHKS and YYEKEE (reference sequence). Unmatched junction bases numbered 6, after V lost 0 bases and J lost 2 bases. The CDR3 loop spans 16 amino acids. This chain's CDR3 is CASSLAVGGNTDTQYF. The CDR3 DNA reads as TGTGCCAGCAGCTTGGCTGTCGGGGGGAACACAGATACGCAGTATTTT. Complete variable domain (other parts from reference TRBV5-5 and TRBJ2-3): DAGVTQSPTHLIKTRGQQVTLRCSPISGHKSVSWYQQVLGQGPQFIFQYYEKEERGRGNFPDRFSARQFPNYSSELNVNALLLGDSALYLCASSLAVGGNTDTQYFGPGTRLTVL.

Only a few counts were recorded for this clonotype. The chain couples TRBV7-2 to TRBJ2-7; 11 bases agree with TRBD2. The length of the CDR3 is 14 residues. Germline V gene data show CDR1 as SGHTA and CDR2 as FQGNSA. V lost 7 bases, J lost 4 bases, and 6 bases stayed unmatched. CDR3 residues: CASTNSGGAYEQYF. CDR3 DNA: TGTGCCAGCACCAATAGCGGGGGGGCGTACGAGCAGTACTTC.

The V gene is TRBV7-6, the J gene TRBJ2-5; D remains ambiguous. The CDR3 sequence is 15 residues long. Trimming took off 3 bases at V and 2 bases at J, with 13 bases between the two ends. CDR1 and CDR2 from the germline V gene are SGHVS and FNYEAQ. The DNA of the CDR3 is TGTGCCAGCAGCTTGAGTCTTGGGCGTCAAGAGACCCAGTACTTC. Protein sequence: CASSLSLGRQETQYF.

This clonotype was counted a few times. The rearrangement uses TRBV29-1 and TRBJ1-2, with 9 bases fitting TRBD1. The CDR3 runs to 12 residues. The germline V gene encodes CDR1 SQVTM and CDR2 ANQGSEA. V shed 7 bases, J shed 5 bases, and the junction held 5 bases outside the gene matches. Here the CDR3 reads CSAAGQGYGYTF. In nucleotides, the CDR3 is TGCAGCGCCGCGGGACAGGGTTATGGCTACACCTTC.

CDR3 nucleotides: TGCAGTGCTAACAACAGGGGGCACTACGAGCAGTACTTC. This gives the protein CSANNRGHYEQYF. The genes are TRBV20-1 and TRBJ2-7; 9 bases are a match to TRBD1. The CDR3 extends over 13 amino acids. Trimming took 4 bases from V and 3 from J; bases not matched to a gene: 4. Germline-derived CDR1 and CDR2 are DFQATT and SNEGSKA (reference sequence).

V is TRBV10-3 and J is TRBJ2-3; 8 bases map to TRBD1. Germline V gives CDR1 ENHRY, CDR2 SYGVKD. This CDR3 region has 15 residues. J lost 1 base, V lost 11 bases, and 11 bases had no gene match. The CDR3: CASTIGQGGTDTQYF. CDR3 bases: TGTGCCTCTACAATAGGACAGGGCGGCACAGATACGCAGTATTTT.

A note on this clonotype: Lacking the conserved final phenylalanine or tryptophan, this CDR3 likely reflects a read error. The chain combines TRBV9 with TRBJ2-5; possibly TRBD1 for D (5 bases). Trimming left V 2 bases short and J 1 base short, with 6 bases between. Germline assignment: CDR1 SGDLS and CDR2 YYNGEE. CDR3 size: 13 residues. CDR3 amino acids: CASSVRVQETQYY. The CDR3 coding sequence is TGTGCCAGCAGCGTCAGGGTCCAAGAGACCCAGTACTAC.

V is TRBV20-1 and J is TRBJ1-5; D gene uncertain. The CDR3 runs to 13 residues. The V and J ends lost 3 bases and 1 base respectively, with 7 bases between them. The germline gives CDR1 DFQATT, CDR2 SNEGSKA (reference sequence). The CDR3 spells CSARTDSNQPQHF. CDR3 DNA sequence: TGCAGTGCTAGGACGGACAGCAATCAGCCCCAGCATTTT.